The next 28 T cell receptor beta chains were all read from a single sample in a study of Graves' ophthalmopathy and Graves' hyperthyroidism (dated by TCRdb to the late 2010s). The instrument given in TCRdb is Illumina HiSeq 2000. TCR beta CDR3 regions were amplified from RNA transcripts for repertoire sequencing. HTBI primers and the Qiagen OneStep RT-PCR kit were used in a first-round RT-PCR, which was followed by a second-round multiplex PCR, size selection and purification. TCRdb redid the processing of the public reads, applying fastp at Q25 and MiXCR, and retained in-frame beta chains. CDR3 protein duplicates are merged, each entry listing the most common genes and DNA. The sample table records fewer than 400,000 distinct CDR3 sequences; about a sixth of these occur just once. Roughly 1.5% of the sample comes from the top ten. The source material was peripheral blood. These receptors all stem from a woman between 18 and 30 years old with Graves' ophthalmopathy. Donor details come from another sample of the same person, matched by shared clones.

At least ten counts were recorded for this clonotype. This sequence joins TRBV6-1 and TRBJ2-5, with D hard to call. V lost 6 bases and J lost 1, with 12 bases in between. The CDR3 spans 14 residues. Germline loops: CDR1 MNHNS, CDR2 SASEGT. CDR3 sequence: CASSPQWSQETQYF. CDR3 DNA sequence: TGTGCCAGCAGCCCCCAGTGGAGCCAAGAGACCCAGTACTTC.

This chain links TRBV10-3 with TRBJ1-5; D is unclear. Per the germline V gene, CDR1 is ENHRY and CDR2 is SYGVKD. The CDR3 runs 15 residues. With 3 bases removed from V and 7 bases from J, the gap between germline ends came to 16 bases. The DNA of the CDR3 is TGTGCCATCAGTGATGGTGCGAGGTCAGGACAGCCCCAGCATTTT. Its protein is CAISDGARSGQPQHF.

This clonotype was seen repeatedly, ten times or more. The chain uses TRBV4-3 and TRBJ1-1, with D possibly matching TRBD1 (6 bases). Germline CDR1 is LGHNA and CDR2 is YSLEER. V gave up 0 bases and J gave up 0 bases, with 8 bases separating them. This CDR3 region has 15 residues. Written as DNA, the CDR3 is TGCGCCAGCAGCCAAGAAAGACAGGTGAACACTGAAGCTTTCTTT. This codes for CASSQERQVNTEAFF.

This clonotype was counted at least ten times. This chain connects TRBV15 to TRBJ2-5, with a weak D call TRBD2 (6 bases). The V end lost 0 bases, the J end lost 2 bases, and 10 bases lay between the germline ends. There are 15 residues in the CDR3. The germline V gene encodes CDR1 LNHNV and CDR2 YYDKDF (reference sequence). CDR3 protein: CATSRDLSGQETQYF. The CDR3, as DNA: TGTGCCACCAGCAGAGATCTGAGCGGGCAAGAGACCCAGTACTTC.

At least ten counts were recorded for this clonotype. The V and J genes are TRBV6-9 and TRBJ1-5; tentatively, D is TRBD1 (6 bases). Germline V gene lookup returns CDR1 MNHGY and CDR2 SVAAGI. V lost 8 bases, J lost 2 bases, and 19 bases lay in between. The CDR3 has 16 amino acids. The CDR3 nucleotides read TGTGCCAGCCCCTCGTGGTCACCAGGGGGCAATCAGCCCCAGCATTTT. Its translation: CASPSWSPGGNQPQHF.

This clonotype was seen repeatedly, ten times or more. This rearrangement joins TRBV7-3 to TRBJ2-7; 8 positions match TRBD1. Trimming took 3 bases from V and 2 from J; bases not matched to a gene: 6. The CDR3 consists of 15 residues. Germline CDR1 reads SGHTA; CDR2 reads FQGTGA. CDR3 loop: CASSLGQGATYEQYF. The CDR3 bases are TGTGCCAGCAGCTTGGGGCAGGGGGCTACCTACGAGCAGTACTTC.

This clonotype has ten or more counts. This sequence joins TRBV5-5 and TRBJ1-1; TRBD1 matches at 7 bases. CDR3 length equals 15 residues. Per germline, CDR1 SGHKS and CDR2 YYEKEE (reference sequence). J was trimmed by 5 bases and V by 5 bases; bases with no gene match: 12. The CDR3 loop reads CASSIPGTVSTEAFF. The CDR3 DNA sequence: TGTGCCAGCAGTATTCCCGGGACAGTGAGTACTGAAGCTTTCTTT.

The gene calls are TRBV6-2 or TRBV6-3 and TRBJ1-1; D not certain. Per germline, CDR1 MNHEY and CDR2 SVGEGT. The CDR3 covers 13 residues. With 11 bases removed from V and 1 base from J, the gap between germline ends came to 14 bases. The DNA for the CDR3 is TGTGCCGCAAACCCCAGGAGGAACACTGAAGCTTTCTTT. Encoded protein: CAANPRRNTEAFF.

The gene calls are TRBV7-2 and TRBJ2-4; D is uncertain. CDR1 is SGHTA, CDR2 FQGNSA, per germline. There are 12 residues in the CDR3. V lost 3 bases to trimming and J lost 12 bases, with 12 bases between them. This CDR3 is CASSFLGNYQYF. The CDR3 coding sequence is TGTGCCAGCAGCTTCTTAGGGAATTATCAGTACTTC.

This clonotype was seen repeatedly, ten times or more. The chain links TRBV12-5 to TRBJ1-1; D gene ambiguous. The CDR3 has 12 amino acids. The germline V gene encodes CDR1 LGHNT and CDR2 FRNRAP. V was pared by 8 bases and J by 2 bases, with 9 bases between. The CDR3: CASRSANTEAFF. The CDR3 DNA reads as TGTGCTAGTAGGTCGGCCAACACTGAAGCTTTCTTT.

This clonotype has at least ten counts. The V gene is TRBV12-3 or TRBV12-4, the J gene TRBJ2-7; D might be TRBD2 (6 bases). Trimming shortened V by 5 bases and J by 3 bases, and 20 bases separated the two germline ends. The CDR3 covers 16 residues. Here the CDR3 reads CASSQAGVAVNYEQYF. For the CDR3, the DNA is TGTGCCAGCAGTCAGGCCGGGGTAGCGGTAAACTACGAGCAGTACTTC.

The chain combines TRBV27 with TRBJ1-1; TRBD1 agrees at 7 bases. After removal of 6 bases from V and 0 bases from J, the junction contained 16 bases not matched to a gene. CDR1 MNHEY and CDR2 SMNVEV come from the germline V gene (reference sequence). CDR3 length equals 18 residues. The CDR3 protein is CASRPRARQGAMNTEAFF. CDR3 sequence (DNA): TGTGCCAGCAGACCTCGCGCTCGACAGGGTGCCATGAACACTGAAGCTTTCTTT.

This clonotype was recorded many times. The chain couples TRBV19 to TRBJ2-7, with D hard to call. Trimming stripped 3 bases from V and 4 bases from J, with 7 bases between. CDR1 and CDR2 (germline): LNHDA, SQIVND (reference sequence). This CDR3 region has 12 residues. This chain's CDR3 is CASSMVGYEQYF. The CDR3 coding sequence is TGTGCCAGTAGTATGGTTGGATACGAGCAGTACTTC.

As to this clonotype: The junction shows a germline mismatch at one end, possibly a read error. The V gene is TRBV6-2 or TRBV6-3, the J gene TRBJ2-5, with 12 bases lining up with TRBD2. Germline V CDR1 and CDR2: MNHEY, SVGEGT. The CDR3 consists of 17 residues. CDR3 DNA sequence: TGTGCCAGCAGTTACTCGGCTAGCGGGAGGGCCAGAGAGGCCCAGTACTTC. It encodes CASSYSASGRAREAQYF.

The chain joins TRBV2 to TRBJ2-2; D uncertain. The germline gives CDR1 SNHLY, CDR2 FYNNEI. The CDR3 length is 13 residues. The V end was cut by 3 bases, the J end by 4 bases, with 6 bases between. The CDR3 nucleotides read TGTGCCAGCAGTGAGCAGGCCACCGGGGAGCTGTTTTTT. This gives the protein CASSEQATGELFF.

There are many counts of this clonotype. The genes are TRBV7-6 and TRBJ2-2, with D perhaps TRBD1 (6 bases). Looked up from germline, CDR1 is SGHVS and CDR2 is FNYEAQ. The V end was cut by 4 bases, the J end by 0 bases, with 12 bases between. The CDR3 spans 16 residues. CDR3 nucleotides: TGTGCCAGCAGCTCCGCGGACAGATCGAACACCGGGGAGCTGTTTTTT. Amino acids: CASSSADRSNTGELFF.

This clonotype was counted between two and nine times. This sequence joins TRBV29-1 and TRBJ1-2, with 7 bases identical to TRBD1. CDR3 length: 13 residues. Germline values: CDR1 SQVTM, CDR2 ANQGSEA. With V trimmed by 4 bases and J by 9 bases, 11 bases remained unmatched. CDR3 loop: CSVGVGDRFSYTF. The CDR3 region has the DNA TGCAGCGTTGGGGTGGGGGACAGATTTAGCTACACCTTC.

This clonotype was recorded at least ten times. The chain employs TRBV20-1 and TRBJ2-7, with 13 bases aligning to TRBD2. Germline assignment: CDR1 DFQATT and CDR2 SNEGSKA (reference sequence). V was pared by 5 bases and J by 7 bases, with 5 bases of the junction left unmatched. The CDR3 has 13 residues. The CDR3 is CSASGLAGNEQYF. DNA of the CDR3: TGCAGTGCTTCGGGACTAGCGGGGAATGAGCAGTACTTC.

This clonotype was counted only a few times. V and J are TRBV20-1 and TRBJ1-5; the D is unclear. The CDR3 spans 13 residues. With 0 bases removed from V and 2 bases from J, the gap between germline ends came to 5 bases. The germline V gene encodes CDR1 DFQATT and CDR2 SNEGSKA (reference sequence). The CDR3 sequence is CSAREAGNQPQHF. The CDR3 nucleotides read TGCAGTGCTAGAGAGGCAGGCAATCAGCCCCAGCATTTT.

This clonotype was counted at least ten times. V and J are TRBV28 and TRBJ2-7, with D possibly being TRBD2 (5 bases). The CDR3 has 13 amino acids. The germline gives CDR1 MDHEN, CDR2 SYDVKM. V lost 3 bases to trimming and J lost 5 bases, with 11 bases between them. DNA for the CDR3: TGTGCCAGCAGTTTGAGCCTAGCCAACGAGCAGTACTTC. Translating gives CASSLSLANEQYF.

V is TRBV6-5 and J is TRBJ2-7; tentatively, D is TRBD1 or TRBD2 (5 bases each). Germline V gene data show CDR1 as MNHEY and CDR2 as SVGAGI. There are 15 residues in the CDR3. V was cut by 2 bases and J by 0 bases, with 11 bases left in between. This CDR3 reads CASSYMGPSSYEQYF. The CDR3 DNA sequence: TGTGCCAGCAGTTACATGGGACCTAGCTCCTACGAGCAGTACTTC.

The chain carries TRBV12-3 or TRBV12-4 and TRBJ1-1; perhaps TRBD1 as D (6 bases). This CDR3 has 15 amino acids. The V and J ends lost 6 bases and 10 bases respectively, with 24 bases between them. The CDR3 sequence is CASSSEGQGPFGAFF. For the CDR3, the DNA is TGTGCCAGCAGCTCCGAAGGGCAGGGGCCCTTCGGAGCTTTCTTT.

This clonotype was seen many times. This chain connects TRBV19 to TRBJ2-7; 7 nucleotides agree with TRBD2. With V trimmed by 4 bases and J by 3 bases, 9 bases remained unmatched. Per the germline V gene, CDR1 is LNHDA and CDR2 is SQIVND (reference sequence). This CDR3 region has 15 residues. Written as DNA, the CDR3 is TGTGCCAGTAGTAAGTTCGGGACTACTCTCTACGAGCAGTACTTC. It specifies CASSKFGTTLYEQYF. Full variable domain (outside the CDR3, taken from reference TRBV19 and TRBJ2-7): DGGITQSPKYLFRKEGQNVTLSCEQNLNHDAMYWYRQDPGQGLRLIYYSQIVNDFQKGDIAEGYSVSREKKESFPLTVTSAQKNPTAFYLCASSKFGTTLYEQYFGPGTRLTVT.

This clonotype was observed at least ten times. This chain joins TRBV4-3 and TRBJ1-2; TRBD1 might be the D (6 bases). Germline V lookup: CDR1 LGHNA, CDR2 YSLEER. Trimming cost V 6 bases and J 4 bases, with 21 bases left between them. The CDR3 is made up of 16 amino acids. The CDR3 nucleotides are TGCGCCAGCAGTCCACGGGGGGGCGCACTATTCTATGGCTACACCTTC. It specifies CASSPRGGALFYGYTF.

There are many counts of this clonotype. V and J are TRBV15 and TRBJ2-7; possibly TRBD1 for D (6 bases). CDR1 is LNHNV and CDR2 is YYDKDF in the germline V gene (reference sequence). The CDR3 has 15 amino acids. V was trimmed by 6 bases and J by 6 bases, leaving 21 bases between them. CDR3 in amino acids: CATSPTGSSIGEQYF. CDR3 DNA sequence: TGTGCCACCAGTCCCACAGGGTCGAGTATCGGCGAGCAGTACTTC. Based on the CDR3 plus reference TRBV15 and TRBJ2-7, the full variable domain is DAMVIQNPRYQVTQFGKPVTLSCSQTLNHNVMYWYQQKSSQAPKLLFHYYDKDFNNEADTPDNFQSRRPNTSFCFLDIRSPGLGDTAMYLCATSPTGSSIGEQYFGPGTRLTVT.

This clonotype was recorded at least ten times. The gene calls are TRBV20-1 and TRBJ1-2; D is possibly TRBD1 (6 bases). Germline V gene data show CDR1 as DFQATT and CDR2 as SNEGSKA (reference sequence). The CDR3 spans 12 residues. V dropped 4 bases and J dropped 8 bases, with 14 bases sitting between them. This CDR3 reads CSATGTSHGYTF. For the CDR3, the DNA is TGCAGTGCTACCGGGACATCACACGGCTACACCTTC.

This clonotype came up many times. A junction end diverges from the germline sequence, so it may reflect a read error. The chain has TRBV6-2 or TRBV6-3 and TRBJ2-7; 8 bases match TRBD2. This CDR3 is 17 amino acids long. Looked up from germline, CDR1 is MNHEY and CDR2 is SVGEGT. CDR3 bases: TGTGCCAGCAGTAACTCCGTCGGGAGGGAACTTTCCTACGAGCAGTACTTC. It is translated as CASSNSVGRELSYEQYF.

At least ten counts were recorded for this clonotype. The J gene is TRBJ2-7, the V gene TRBV29-1; either TRBD1 or TRBD2 may fit D (6 bases each). Germline CDR1 is SQVTM and CDR2 is ANQGSEA. The V gene lost 7 bases and the J gene lost 0 bases, with 10 bases spanning the gap. The CDR3 has 12 amino acids. The CDR3 loop reads CSAGDFSYEQYF. The CDR3 DNA follows: TGCAGCGCAGGGGACTTCTCCTACGAGCAGTACTTC.